The 18 T cell receptor beta chains in this list originate from one sample, sequenced in a study of shared T cell receptors in the human thymus. Profiled with immunoSEQ multiplex PCR; TCRdb holds only in-frame clones, not every one. The table lists hundreds of thousands of clones, 75% to 80% of them singletons. This sample also belongs to another study, concerning human thymus T cells.

Sequencing used thymocytes. These receptors all stem from a boy under two years old with a congenital heart defect.

CDR3 residues: CASSFPTRGGPSYEQYF. The CDR3 DNA reads TGTGCCAGCAGCTTCCCCACCAGGGGCGGACCCTCCTACGAGCAGTACTTC. The chain has TRBV11-2 and TRBJ2-7; perhaps TRBD1 as D (6 bases). V lost 3 bases, J lost 0 bases, and 18 bases lay in between. This CDR3 contains 17 residues. CDR1 is SGHAT and CDR2 is FQNNGV in the germline V gene.

The V gene is TRBV20-1, the J gene TRBJ2-7, with D uncertain. CDR1 is DFQATT, CDR2 SNEGSKA, per germline (reference sequence). The CDR3 loop spans 11 amino acids. V was trimmed by 5 bases and J by 9 bases, leaving 14 bases between them. CDR3 in amino acids: CSARLRRGQYF. Written as DNA, the CDR3 is TGCAGTGCTCGACTCCGCCGAGGGCAGTACTTC.

The chain recombines TRBV29-1 with TRBJ2-1, with a weak D call TRBD2 (5 bases). Trimming removed 4 bases from V and 7 bases from J, with 29 bases in between. This CDR3 spans 18 amino acids. Germline V lookup: CDR1 SQVTM, CDR2 ANQGSEA. CDR3 sequence reads: CSVVGRRSERPPFNEQFF. The CDR3 coding sequence is TGCAGCGTTGTAGGTAGGCGTAGCGAGAGGCCCCCCTTTAATGAGCAGTTCTTC.

The chain recombines TRBV19 with TRBJ2-1; 7 positions match TRBD1. This CDR3 contains 20 residues. Per germline, CDR1 LNHDA and CDR2 SQIVND (reference sequence). Trimming removed 6 bases from V and 0 bases from J; junction bases left unmatched: 20. The CDR3, as DNA: TGTGCCAGTAGGATGAAGGGGGCCGGTGGCGGGCACAGCTCCTACAATGAGCAGTTCTTC. Its protein is CASRMKGAGGGHSSYNEQFF.

V is TRBV25-1 and J is TRBJ1-2; weak D call: TRBD1 (6 bases). Trimming removed 4 bases from V and 0 bases from J, with 21 bases in between. Germline assignment: CDR1 MGHDK and CDR2 SYGVNS. The CDR3 loop spans 18 amino acids. The CDR3: CASSGVRTDIGANYGYTF. CDR3 DNA sequence: TGTGCCAGCAGTGGTGTCCGGACAGACATCGGAGCTAACTATGGCTACACCTTC.

The rearrangement uses TRBV28 and TRBJ2-1; TRBD1 is a possible D gene (5 bases). Trimming removed 7 bases from V and 5 bases from J, with 9 bases in between. Germline lookup yields CDR1 MDHEN and CDR2 SYDVKM. This CDR3 contains 12 residues. The CDR3 DNA is TGTGCCAGCAAGGGGTTTAACAATGAGCAGTTCTTC. Translated: CASKGFNNEQFF.

This rearrangement joins TRBV10-2 to TRBJ2-3, with 8 positions matching TRBD1. This CDR3 has 15 residues. Germline loops: CDR1 WSHSY, CDR2 SAAADI. Trimming at V came to 3 bases and at J to 6 bases, leaving 8 bases not matched to a gene. The CDR3 loop reads CASSEKRTGKDTQYF. The DNA for the CDR3 is TGCGCCAGCAGTGAAAAGAGGACAGGGAAGGATACGCAGTATTTT.

This sequence joins TRBV7-8 and TRBJ1-1; 7 nucleotides align to TRBD1. There are 16 residues in the CDR3. V was pared by 5 bases and J by 0 bases, with 9 bases of the junction left unmatched. Germline CDR1 reads SGHVS; CDR2 reads FQNEAQ. CDR3 residues: CASSPSRTGMNTEAFF. The CDR3 nucleotides read TGTGCCAGCAGCCCAAGTAGGACAGGAATGAACACTGAAGCTTTCTTT.

The V and J genes are TRBV29-1 and TRBJ1-1; 7 bases fit TRBD1. The V and J ends lost 6 bases and 5 bases, in that order; junction bases with no gene match: 12. The CDR3 spans 14 residues. The germline V gene has CDR1 SQVTM and CDR2 ANQGSEA. The CDR3 is CSVGRQGRKTEAFF. Here the CDR3 DNA reads TGCAGCGTGGGGAGACAGGGAAGAAAGACTGAAGCTTTCTTT.

The rearrangement joins TRBV27 to TRBJ2-7, with 7 bases aligning to TRBD1. The CDR3 contains 15 residues. CDR1 and CDR2 from the germline V gene are MNHEY and SMNVEV (reference sequence). The V and J ends lost 4 bases and 5 bases, in that order; junction bases with no gene match: 11. CDR3 DNA sequence: TGTGCCAGCAGTTCCGACGACAGGGATCGGGACGAGCAGTACTTC. This translates into CASSSDDRDRDEQYF.

This sequence joins TRBV5-6 and TRBJ1-5; possible D gene TRBD1, 6 bases. V was shortened by 1 base and J by 7 bases, with 15 bases between the two germline ends. The CDR3 runs 15 residues. Per the germline V gene, CDR1 is SGHDT and CDR2 is YYEEEE. CDR3 in DNA: TGTGCCAGCAGCTTGACCAGGGGATCGAGCCAGCCCCAGCATTTT. The encoded protein is CASSLTRGSSQPQHF.

V usage is TRBV28 and J usage is TRBJ1-1; TRBD1 matches 10 bases. With V trimmed by 3 bases and J by 5 bases, 12 bases remained unmatched. CDR3 length equals 17 residues. CDR1 is MDHEN and CDR2 is SYDVKM in the germline V gene. The CDR3 nucleotides are TGTGCCAGCAGTTTTCATGAACCGACAGGGGGCTGGACTGAAGCTTTCTTT. Amino acids: CASSFHEPTGGWTEAFF.

The chain combines TRBV28 with TRBJ1-1; D is unresolved. V lost 1 base, J lost 1 base, and 4 bases lay in between. Germline CDR1 reads MDHEN; CDR2 reads SYDVKM. The CDR3 extends over 13 amino acids. CDR3 amino acids: CASSLSRNTEAFF. In nucleotides, the CDR3 is TGTGCCAGCAGTTTATCCCGGAACACTGAAGCTTTCTTT. The full variable domain, completed using reference TRBV28 and TRBJ1-1, is DVKVTQSSRYLVKRTGEKVFLECVQDMDHENMFWYRQDPGLGLRLIYFSYDVKMKEKGDIPEGYSVSREKKERFSLILESASTNQTSMYLCASSLSRNTEAFFGQGTRLTVV.

The chain recombines TRBV6-5 with TRBJ2-3; the D is unclear. Germline CDR1 reads MNHEY; CDR2 reads SVGAGI. Trimming left V 0 bases short and J 4 bases short, with 14 bases between. The CDR3 length is 16 residues. CDR3: CASSYSPHPGPDTQYF. The CDR3 nucleotides read TGTGCCAGCAGTTACTCCCCACACCCTGGTCCAGATACGCAGTATTTT.

V gene TRBV6-5 combines with J gene TRBJ2-1; 12 bases map to TRBD2. This CDR3 has 16 residues. Trimming removed 3 bases from V and 6 bases from J; junction bases left unmatched: 6. Per germline, CDR1 MNHEY and CDR2 SVGAGI. CDR3 sequence: CASSYSTSGRTNEQFF. For the CDR3, the DNA is TGTGCCAGCAGTTATTCCACTAGCGGGAGGACCAATGAGCAGTTCTTC.

This clone was found a few times. The gene calls are TRBV19 and TRBJ2-7; 8 nucleotides match TRBD1. Germline V CDR1 and CDR2: LNHDA, SQIVND (reference sequence). This CDR3 is built from 15 residues. With 2 bases clipped from V and 5 bases from J, the junction kept 8 bases outside the gene matches. The CDR3 nucleotides are TGTGCCAGTAGTATAATCGGTCAGGGGGCCGACGAGCAGTACTTC. Translation: CASSIIGQGADEQYF. The variable domain in full, completed from reference TRBV19 and TRBJ2-7, reads DGGITQSPKYLFRKEGQNVTLSCEQNLNHDAMYWYRQDPGQGLRLIYYSQIVNDFQKGDIAEGYSVSREKKESFPLTVTSAQKNPTAFYLCASSIIGQGADEQYFGPGTRLTVT.

In regard to this clone: Here the CDR3 omits its conserved ending phenylalanine or tryptophan, so a read error is the likely source. The limits of the CDR3 on the DNA are not certain, so only TCRdb's listed CDR3 is given. V is TRBV20-1 and J is TRBJ2-7; the table names TRBD1, a call not compared with the DNA. Germline loops: CDR1 DFQATT, CDR2 SNEGSKA (reference sequence). A total of 10 residues make up the CDR3, ends included. The chain's CDR3 is CSPVGDRGVI.

In DNA form, the CDR3 reads TGTGCCAGCTCACCAGACAGGCCGAAAGGAGGCTACACCTTC. This translates into CASSPDRPKGGYTF. This chain joins TRBV18 and TRBJ1-2; the D gene is possibly TRBD1 (6 bases). CDR1 KGHSH and CDR2 LQKENI come from the germline V gene. V dropped 2 bases and J dropped 8 bases, with 15 bases sitting between them. The CDR3 extends over 14 amino acids.